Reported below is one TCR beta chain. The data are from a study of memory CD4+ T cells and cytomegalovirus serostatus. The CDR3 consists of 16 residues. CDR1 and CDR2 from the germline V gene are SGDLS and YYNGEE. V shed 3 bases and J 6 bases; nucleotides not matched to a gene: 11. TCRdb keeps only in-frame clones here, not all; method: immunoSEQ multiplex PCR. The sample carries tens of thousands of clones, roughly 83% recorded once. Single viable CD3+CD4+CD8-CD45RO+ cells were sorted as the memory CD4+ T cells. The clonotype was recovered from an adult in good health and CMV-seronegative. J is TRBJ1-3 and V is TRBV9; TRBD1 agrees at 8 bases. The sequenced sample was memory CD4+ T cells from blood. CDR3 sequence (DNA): TGTGCCAGCAGCGCCCAGGCGCGGACAGGGTTAAACACCATATATTTT. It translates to CASSAQARTGLNTIYF.